This TCR beta chain appears in the sequencing data of a study of blood T cell repertoires in COVID-19. On the study more broadly: The United States, Italy and Spain supplied acute and convalescent COVID-19 samples. The analysed material was cDNA or gDNA that came from T cells, B-cell-depleted T cells, or PBMCs.

The CDR3 has 15 amino acids. Trimming left V 4 bases short and J 6 bases short, with 16 bases between. Germline V gene lookup returns CDR1 SGHRS and CDR2 YFSETQ. Authors' data handling: Amplification of reference gene primers was used by the study to estimate nucleated cell counts. The assay was immunoSEQ multiplex PCR, and TCRdb's table has in-frame clones only and misses some. The DNA was the basis for D and trimming; V, J and clone size are from that table. This sample has 90,000 to 120,000 clones, with about 80% found just once. The V gene is TRBV5-1, the J gene TRBJ1-4, with D maybe TRBD1 (5 bases). Sequenced material: peripheral blood. The sequence was obtained from a man between 65 and 85 years old with acute or convalescent COVID-19. The CDR3, as DNA: TGCGCCAGCAGCGGGCAGGGCCGACTGGATGAAAAACTGTTTTTT. Translating it yields CASSGQGRLDEKLFF.